This TCR beta chain was observed in a study of T-cell reconstitution after alpha-beta-depleted transplantation in children. Study-wide results and limits: Reported findings indicate that, about two months after transplant, alpha-beta T cells came from several hundred expanded clones, which were derived from non-depleted graft cells. The high TCRbeta diversity at day 60 in some patients came from surviving recipient T cells and thymic progenitors. T-cell counts and diversity at one year following transplant were attributed mainly to newly produced T cells.

CDR3 length equals 15 residues. The V gene lost 1 base and the J gene lost 4 bases, with 11 bases spanning the gap. Germline V gene sequence: CDR1 SGHTA, CDR2 FQGTGA. As regards this clonotype: As yet, its antigen is unknown.

A library of TCRbeta sequences, prepared with unique molecular identifiers, was generated. One entry per CDR3 protein, called by TCRdb with MiXCR from the PCR reads. Of hundreds of thousands of distinct CDR3 sequences in the sample, about an eighth were seen once. This receptor was identified in a male patient younger than 18 who had a stem cell transplant for acute myeloid leukemia, so the T cells may come from the graft donor. The material was PBMCs, mostly from graft donor cells, obtained 360 days after TCRalphabeta/CD19-depleted stem cell transplant. The chain uses TRBV7-3 and TRBJ2-1, with TRBD2 as a possible D gene (6 bases). The CDR3 coding sequence is TGTGCCAGCAGCTTAAGGAGGGCGGGGTACAATGAGCAGTTCTTC. This gives the protein CASSLRRAGYNEQFF.